This T cell receptor (beta chain) came from a study of T cell changes during pregnancy in multiple sclerosis. Per the germline V gene, CDR1 is KGHSH and CDR2 is LQKENI. This CDR3 spans 14 amino acids. V gave up 6 bases and J gave up 6 bases; unmatched junction bases: 8. Sequenced by immunoSEQ multiplex PCR; TCRdb stores in-frame clones only, minus some. The table has about 100,000 clones, 92% seen once. The chain employs TRBV18 and TRBJ1-5; 7 nucleotides line up with TRBD1. Sequences were derived from peripheral blood, sampled after pregnancy. The receptor was derived from a female donor with multiple sclerosis, enrolled in a pregnancy study. Written as DNA, the CDR3 is TGTGCCAGCTCTTATGGACAGGAACTTCAGCCCCAGCATTTT. Amino acid sequence: CASSYGQELQPQHF.